The 15 T cell receptor beta chains below all came from one sample that was sequenced in a study of CD8+ T cells in alopecia areata. It was cDNA, reverse transcribed from extracted RNA, that served as the sequencing template. Assay used: immunoSEQ multiplex PCR; TCRdb lists only in-frame clones, some missing. The table has roughly 190,000 clones, around three fifths seen once. Noted treatment: oral pan-JAK inhibitor, 5-10 mg twice daily. The source material was CD4+ T cells sorted from blood, sampled at week 24, from a patient treated with tofacitinib. These receptors were taken from a human donor with alopecia areata.

V is TRBV4-3 and J is TRBJ1-2, with D possibly matching TRBD1 (6 bases). V shed 3 bases and J shed 8 bases, with 13 bases lying between them. This CDR3 has 13 amino acids. Germline CDR1 reads LGHNA; CDR2 reads YSLEER. CDR3 in DNA: TGCGCCAGCAGCCATGGACAGACGGGGGGCTACACCTTC. It translates to CASSHGQTGGYTF.

This chain joins TRBV19 and TRBJ1-2; D remains ambiguous. Trimming removed 4 bases at V and 1 base at J, with 10 bases between. This CDR3 contains 14 residues. Germline V gene data show CDR1 as LNHDA and CDR2 as SQIVND (reference sequence). In DNA form, the CDR3 reads TGTGCCAGTAGTACACGGACGGGTAACTATGGCTACACCTTC. This sequence encodes CASSTRTGNYGYTF.

This clone was picked up a small number of times. The rearrangement joins TRBV29-1 to TRBJ2-2; D may correspond to TRBD1 or TRBD2 (5 bases each). Germline CDR1 SQVTM, CDR2 ANQGSEA. The CDR3 consists of 15 residues. V was trimmed by 4 bases and J by 5 bases, leaving 17 bases between them. As DNA, the CDR3 is TGCAGCGTTGCCCTAATCGTGAGGGGAACCGGGGAGCTGTTTTTT. Amino acids: CSVALIVRGTGELFF.

The V and J genes are TRBV11-2 and TRBJ2-7; tentatively, D is TRBD2 (5 bases). This CDR3 is built from 16 residues. CDR1 SGHAT and CDR2 FQNNGV come from the germline V gene. V lost 3 bases to trimming and J lost 0 bases, with 15 bases between them. CDR3 region: CASSFTPPGGSYEQYF. CDR3 sequence (DNA): TGTGCCAGCAGCTTCACTCCTCCAGGAGGCTCCTACGAGCAGTACTTC.

The table lists this clone with a few counts. The chain combines TRBV6-5 with TRBJ1-2, with D possibly being TRBD1 (5 bases). The CDR3 loop spans 12 amino acids. Germline V gene sequence: CDR1 MNHEY, CDR2 SVGAGI. The V end lost 0 bases, the J end lost 13 bases, and 12 bases lay between the germline ends. The chain's CDR3 is CASSYSPGPLTF. DNA of the CDR3: TGTGCCAGCAGTTACTCTCCGGGACCGCTCACCTTC.

This chain uses TRBV25-1 with TRBJ1-1; D remains unclear. The CDR3 has 13 residues. CDR1 and CDR2 (germline): MGHDK, SYGVNS. The V end was cut by 4 bases, the J end by 1 base, with 7 bases between. Here the CDR3 DNA reads TGTGCCAGCAGTGGGCACGGGAACACTGAAGCTTTCTTT. This sequence encodes CASSGHGNTEAFF.

This clone has just a few counts. This CDR3 is also generated by other DNA sequences in the sample. The chain uses TRBV5-1 and TRBJ2-3; 7 bases are a match to TRBD2. The CDR3 is made up of 15 amino acids. V lost 1 base and J lost 0; bases outside the gene matches: 2. CDR1 is SGHRS, CDR2 YFSETQ, per germline. The CDR3 sequence: CASSLRGVSTDTQYF. The CDR3 DNA sequence: TGCGCCAGCAGCTTGCGGGGGGTCAGCACAGATACGCAGTATTTT.

This rearrangement joins TRBV30 to TRBJ2-1, with a possible D match to TRBD1 (6 bases). The germline V and J ends were trimmed by 5 bases and 7 bases, with 6 bases remaining between them. Germline assignment: CDR1 GTSNPN and CDR2 SVGIG (reference sequence). The CDR3 runs 10 residues. The CDR3 DNA reads TGTGCCTGGCAGGGGAATGAGCAGTTCTTC. Its translation is CAWQGNEQFF.

The V call is TRBV29-1, the J call TRBJ1-2; D not certain. V shed 6 bases and J shed 8 bases, with 16 bases lying between them. CDR1 is SQVTM, CDR2 ANQGSEA, per germline. The CDR3 extends over 12 amino acids. The CDR3 DNA reads TGCAGCGTCGAGGACCGGGCCAGCGGCTACACCTTC. This codes for CSVEDRASGYTF. The full variable domain, in which reference TRBV29-1 and TRBJ1-2 provide the parts outside the CDR3, is SAVISQKPSRDICQRGTSLTIQCQVDSQVTMMFWYRQQPGQSLTLIATANQGSEATYESGFVIDKFPISRPNLTFSTLTVSNMSPEDSSIYLCSVEDRASGYTFGSGTRLTVV.

This chain joins TRBV10-3 and TRBJ2-1; 9 positions agree with TRBD1. Germline CDR1 is ENHRY and CDR2 is SYGVKD. The CDR3 totals 14 residues. Trimming at V came to 2 bases and at J to 7 bases, leaving 3 bases not matched to a gene. The CDR3 loop reads CAISEGQGWNEQFF. CDR3 bases: TGTGCCATCAGTGAGGGACAGGGGTGGAATGAGCAGTTCTTC.

CDR3 in DNA: TGTGCCTGGACCCATGCGGCGGCAGGGGAAGCTTTCTTT. It translates to CAWTHAAAGEAFF. The V call is TRBV30, the J call TRBJ1-1, with a weak D call TRBD1 (5 bases). This CDR3 contains 13 residues. V lost 4 bases, J lost 8 bases, and 17 bases lay in between. The germline V gene has CDR1 GTSNPN and CDR2 SVGIG (reference sequence).

This chain joins TRBV10-3 and TRBJ1-2; D gene uncertain. V lost 10 bases and J lost 7, with 13 bases in between. The CDR3 length is 11 residues. Germline loops: CDR1 ENHRY, CDR2 SYGVKD. CDR3 DNA sequence: TGTGCCACACGGATGGGTATTGGCTACACCTTC. Amino acids: CATRMGIGYTF.

This clone came up a few times. This sample also contains other DNA sequences that code for the same CDR3. This chain uses TRBV10-3 with TRBJ2-7; 7 bases match TRBD2. Germline V lookup: CDR1 ENHRY, CDR2 SYGVKD. With V trimmed by 4 bases and J by 2 bases, 2 bases remained unmatched. This CDR3 comprises 13 residues. The CDR3 reads CAISGGLAYEQYF. CDR3 nucleotide sequence: TGTGCCATCAGTGGAGGACTAGCCTACGAGCAGTACTTC.

This clone was seen a few times. The chain uses TRBV20-1 and TRBJ2-7, with D possibly TRBD2 on 5 matching bases. CDR1 and CDR2 (germline): DFQATT, SNEGSKA (reference sequence). The CDR3 sequence is 11 residues long. V was trimmed by 3 bases and J by 3 bases, leaving 6 bases between them. The CDR3 DNA follows: TGCAGTGCTAGGGAGGACTACGAGCAGTACTTC. It yields the protein CSAREDYEQYF.

The chain has TRBV7-3 and TRBJ2-1, with D possibly being TRBD1 (5 bases). V was pared by 1 base and J by 4 bases, with 11 bases between. From germline, CDR1 is SGHTA and CDR2 FQGTGA. The CDR3 runs to 15 residues. CDR3 in DNA: TGTGCCAGCAGCTTAAAAGGGGCTCGGTACAATGAGCAGTTCTTC. Its protein is CASSLKGARYNEQFF. The variable domain in full, completed from reference TRBV7-3 and TRBJ2-1, reads GAGVSQTPSNKVTEKGKYVELRCDPISGHTALYWYRQSLGQGPEFLIYFQGTGAADDSGLPNDRFFAVRPEGSVSTLKIQRTERGDSAVYLCASSLKGARYNEQFFGPGTRLTVL.